The clone carrying this T cell receptor (beta chain) was detected a few times. The antigen is unknown. This sample is part of a study of T-cell reconstitution after alpha-beta-depleted transplantation in children. Study results and caveats: Once a year had passed after transplant, T-cell counts and diversity came mostly from newly produced T cells. Where some patients showed high TCRbeta diversity at day 60, it came from recipient T cells and thymic progenitors that had survived. Approximately two months post-transplant, alpha-beta T cells reportedly originated from several hundred expanded graft clones.

Preparing the TCRbeta library involved the use of unique molecular identifiers. TCRdb reprocessed the PCR reads with MiXCR, giving one entry per CDR3 protein. Of about 830,000 distinct CDR3 sequences detected, 16% appear once; the ten largest clones hold under 6%. This CDR3 is built from 15 residues. CDR1 and CDR2 from the germline V gene are MDHEN and SYDVKM. V lost 2 bases to trimming and J lost 9 bases; unmatched junction nucleotides: 3. This TCR came from a male patient younger than 18 who had a stem cell transplant for acute lymphoblastic leukemia, so the T cells may come from the graft donor. The chain links TRBV28 to TRBJ2-1; TRBD2 agrees at 14 bases. This specimen was PBMCs, mostly from graft donor cells, taken 360 days after TCRalphabeta/CD19-depleted stem cell transplant. CDR3 protein: CASSLRLAGGAEQFF. The CDR3 DNA is TGTGCCAGCAGTTTAAGACTAGCGGGAGGGGCTGAGCAGTTCTTC. Full variable domain (remainder filled in from reference TRBV28 and TRBJ2-1): DVKVTQSSRYLVKRTGEKVFLECVQDMDHENMFWYRQDPGLGLRLIYFSYDVKMKEKGDIPEGYSVSREKKERFSLILESASTNQTSMYLCASSLRLAGGAEQFFGPGTRLTVL.